One T cell receptor (beta chain) is described in this entry. Between the trimmed V and J ends, which lost 8 bases and 1 base, there was a span of 11 bases. Germline loops: CDR1 SQVTM, CDR2 ANQGSEA. The CDR3 totals 12 residues. This record belongs to a study of control samples from healthy donors and cancer patients. Using immunoSEQ multiplex PCR, the repertoire was profiled, and TCRdb retains in-frame clones only, with some absent. The data contain approximately 79,000 clones, 70% to 90% of them singletons. Sequencing input: blood. The sequence was collected from a man aged 45-65 years in good health. This chain links TRBV29-1 with TRBJ1-1; no firm D call. CDR3 nucleotide sequence: TGCAGCTCAACGACTGGGAACACTGAAGCTTTCTTT. Translated: CSSTTGNTEAFF.